This TCR beta chain was sequenced in a study of pediatric ulcerative colitis. One to two pinch biopsies were taken from the rectum during colonoscopy. The CDR3 sequence is 11 residues long. Trimming shortened V by 2 bases and J by 2 bases, and 3 bases separated the two germline ends. Germline CDR1 is GTSNPN and CDR2 is SVGIG (reference sequence). Sequencing used immunoSEQ multiplex PCR; TCRdb keeps in-frame clones, though not all of them. The table records approximately 40,000 clones, about three quarters of them present only once. The origin of this receptor is a boy younger than 18 with moderate ulcerative colitis. This chain joins TRBV30 and TRBJ2-5; D is ambiguous. Sequencing input: gut tissue. CDR3 in amino acids: CAWSTQETQYF. CDR3 coding DNA: TGTGCCTGGAGTACACAAGAGACCCAGTACTTC.